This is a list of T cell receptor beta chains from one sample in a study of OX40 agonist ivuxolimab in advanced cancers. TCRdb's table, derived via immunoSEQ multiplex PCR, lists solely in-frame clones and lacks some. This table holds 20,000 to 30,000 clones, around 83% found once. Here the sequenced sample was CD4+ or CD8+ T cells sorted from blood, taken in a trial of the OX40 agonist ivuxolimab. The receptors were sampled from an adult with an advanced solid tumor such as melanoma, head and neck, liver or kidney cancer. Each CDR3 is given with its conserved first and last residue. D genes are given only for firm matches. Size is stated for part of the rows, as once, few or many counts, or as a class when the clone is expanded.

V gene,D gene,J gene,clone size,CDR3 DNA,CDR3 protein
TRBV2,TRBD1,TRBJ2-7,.,TGTGCCAGCTGGGCTAACAGGGGGTCAGAGGAGCAGTACTTC,CASWANRGSEEQYF
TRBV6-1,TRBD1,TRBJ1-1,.,TGTGCCAGCAGTGTGCGACAGGGGGGGACTGAAGCTTTCTTT,CASSVRQGGTEAFF
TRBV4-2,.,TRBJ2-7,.,TGTGCCAGCAGCCAAGATGGGAGAGAGCAGTACTTC,CASSQDGREQYF
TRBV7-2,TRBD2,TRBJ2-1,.,TGTGCCAGCAGCTTGACTAGCGGGCCCTACAATGAGCAGTTCTTC,CASSLTSGPYNEQFF
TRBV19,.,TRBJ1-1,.,TGTGCCAGTAATAAGGGGTTCATGAACACTGAAGCTTTCTTT,CASNKGFMNTEAFF
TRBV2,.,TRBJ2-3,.,TGTGCCAGCATGGACACAGATACGCAGTATTTT,CASMDTDTQYF
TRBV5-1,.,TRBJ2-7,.,TGCGCCAGCGGGATCGGACAGTCCTACGAGCAGTACTTC,CASGIGQSYEQYF
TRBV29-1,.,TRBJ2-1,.,TGCAGCGTTGAAGATCCACTGATCTACAATGAGCAGTTCTTC,CSVEDPLIYNEQFF
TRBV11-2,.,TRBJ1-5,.,TGTGCCAGCAGCCCAGGCTCGGTTAATCAGCCCCAGCATTTT,CASSPGSVNQPQHF
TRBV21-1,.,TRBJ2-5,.,TGTGCCAGCAGCAAAGTGAGTCAGGGCCAGACAGAGACCCAGTACTTC,CASSKVSQGQTETQYF
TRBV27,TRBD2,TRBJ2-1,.,TGTGCCAGCAGTTACCGACCTAGCGGAAGTTTTGATGAGCAGTTCTTC,CASSYRPSGSFDEQFF
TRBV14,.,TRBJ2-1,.,TGTGCCAGCGGGAACAATGAGCAGTTCTTC,CASGNNEQFF
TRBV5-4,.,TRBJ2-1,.,TGTGCCAGCAGCTCGCTCCTCTCGACTTCCTACAATGAGCAGTTCTTC,CASSSLLSTSYNEQFF
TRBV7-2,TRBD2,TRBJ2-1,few,TGTGCCAGCAGCTTAGCGGTCGGAGCGGGAGGGAACAATGAGCAGTTCTTC,CASSLAVGAGGNNEQFF
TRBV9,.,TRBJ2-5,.,TGTGCCAGCAGCCCGACTAGGAAAGAGACCCAGTACTTC,CASSPTRKETQYF
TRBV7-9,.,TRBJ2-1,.,TGTGCCAGCAGCTCCCTTCCCCGGGACGGACCCTACAATGAGCAGTTCTTC,CASSSLPRDGPYNEQFF
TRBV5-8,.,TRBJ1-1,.,TGTGCCAGCGGCGGGTGGTACACTGAAGCTTTCTTT,CASGGWYTEAFF
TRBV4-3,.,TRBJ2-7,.,TGCGCCAGCAGCCAAGATCTTGGAGGGAGCTCCTACGAGCAGTACTTC,CASSQDLGGSSYEQYF
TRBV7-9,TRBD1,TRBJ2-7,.,TGTGCCAGCAGCTTACAGGGACAGGATGAGTACTTC,CASSLQGQDEYF
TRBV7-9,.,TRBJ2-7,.,TGTGCCAGCAGCTGCCGGGGGGCCCCCTACGAGCAGTACTTC,CASSCRGAPYEQYF
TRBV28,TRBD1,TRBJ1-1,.,TGTGCCAGCCTTTTGGACAGGTGGAACACTGAAGCTTTCTTT,CASLLDRWNTEAFF
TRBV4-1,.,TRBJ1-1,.,TGCGCCAGCAGCCAAGTACCAGGGAATTTTGAAGCTTTCTTT,CASSQVPGNFEAFF
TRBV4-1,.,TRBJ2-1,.,TGCGCCAGCAGCCCTCCCGGTCTCCACAATGAGCAGTTCTTC,CASSPPGLHNEQFF
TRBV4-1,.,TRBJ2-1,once,TGCGCCAGCAGCCAAGTTCCAGATAGTTCGTACAATGAGCAGTTCTTC,CASSQVPDSSYNEQFF
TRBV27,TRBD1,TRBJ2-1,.,TGTGCCAGCAGTTCCGGGACAGCACCCTACAATGAGCAGTTCTTC,CASSSGTAPYNEQFF
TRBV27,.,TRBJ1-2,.,TGTGCCAGCAGTTCACTCGGACTCCGTGGCTACACCTTC,CASSSLGLRGYTF
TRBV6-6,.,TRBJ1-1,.,TGTGCCAGCAGTTACTCGAAAGCAAACACTGAAGCTTTCTTT,CASSYSKANTEAFF
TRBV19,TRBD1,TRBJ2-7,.,TGTGCCAGTAGTGTATACAGGGGGTACGAGCAGTACTTC,CASSVYRGYEQYF
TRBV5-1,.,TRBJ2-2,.,TGCGCCAGCAGCCGGACAGACCTTCACACCGGGGAGCTGTTTTTT,CASSRTDLHTGELFF
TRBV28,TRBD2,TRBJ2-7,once,TGTGCCAGCAGTCCGGGACTACCCTCCTACGAGCAGTACTTC,CASSPGLPSYEQYF
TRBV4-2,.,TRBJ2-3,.,TGTGCCAGCAGCCAAGGGAGGGGTGGCCCAGATACGCAGTATTTT,CASSQGRGGPDTQYF
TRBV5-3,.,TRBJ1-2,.,TGCGCCAGCAGCTTGGCCGGAGATAACTATGGCTACACCTTC,CASSLAGDNYGYTF
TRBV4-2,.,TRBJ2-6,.,TGTGCCAGCAGCCCCGGGTCAGGGGCCAACGTCCTGACTTTC,CASSPGSGANVLTF
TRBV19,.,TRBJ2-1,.,TGTGCCAGTAGTATTGTGCCAGTCCCTAGGAATGAGCAGTTCTTC,CASSIVPVPRNEQFF
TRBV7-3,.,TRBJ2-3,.,TGTGCCAGCAGCTTAACCGGACTAACAACTAGCACAGATACGCAGTATTTT,CASSLTGLTTSTDTQYF
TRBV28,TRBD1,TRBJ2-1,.,TGTGCCAGCAAGAAACAGGGGGTCCCCTACAATGAGCAGTTCTTC,CASKKQGVPYNEQFF
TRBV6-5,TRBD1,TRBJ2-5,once,TGTGCCAGCAGTTATACAGGGGGCAAAAGGGAGACCCAGTACTTC,CASSYTGGKRETQYF
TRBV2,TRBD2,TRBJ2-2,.,TGTGCCAGCTGGGAAACTAGCGGGAGAGTCGGGGAGCTGTTTTTT,CASWETSGRVGELFF
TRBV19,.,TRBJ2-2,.,TGTGCCAGTAGTATTTCAACCCTGACTACCGGGGAGCTGTTTTTT,CASSISTLTTGELFF
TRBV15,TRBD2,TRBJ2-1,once,TGTGCCACCAGCGGCGGGAGCTCCTACAATGAGCAGTTCTTC,CATSGGSSYNEQFF
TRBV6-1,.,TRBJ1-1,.,TGTGCCAGCAGAGTAGAGGGTATGACCACTGAAGCTTTCTTT,CASRVEGMTTEAFF
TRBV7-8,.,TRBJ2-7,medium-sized,TGTGCCAGCAGCTTGAATGAAGGGCCCTACGAGCAGTACTTC,CASSLNEGPYEQYF
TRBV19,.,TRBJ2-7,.,TGTGCCAGTAGTCTCCGGGGACCCCACTACGAGCAGTACTTC,CASSLRGPHYEQYF
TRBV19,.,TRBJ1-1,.,TGTGCCAGTTCGACAGGGAACACTGAAGCTTTCTTT,CASSTGNTEAFF
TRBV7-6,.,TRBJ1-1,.,TGTGCCAGCAGCATTTCAGGGTCTAACACTGAAGCTTTCTTT,CASSISGSNTEAFF
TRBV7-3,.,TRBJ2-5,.,TGTGCCAGCAGCTCCTACTCAGGGGGAGGCGAGACCCAGTACTTC,CASSSYSGGGETQYF
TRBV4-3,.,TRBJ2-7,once,TGCGCCAGCAGCCCAACAACAGGGTTCGGCTCCTACGAGCAGTACTTC,CASSPTTGFGSYEQYF
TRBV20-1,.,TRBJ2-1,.,TGCAGTGCCCTTTACAATGAGCAGTTCTTC,CSALYNEQFF